A single T cell receptor (beta chain) is shown here with its context. The source of the sample is a study of blood T cell repertoires in COVID-19. Assay: immunoSEQ multiplex PCR; the TCRdb copy retains only in-frame clones and omits some. The repertoire holds about 240,000 clones, with 82% as singletons. The V gene's germline CDR1 is SGDLS and CDR2 YYNGEE. CDR3 length: 13 amino acids. J was trimmed by 8 bases and V by 6 bases; bases with no gene match: 7. The sequence came from a woman aged 55-70 years with active or convalescent COVID-19. Source material: peripheral blood. This sequence joins TRBV9 and TRBJ2-1; TRBD1 agrees at 8 bases. The CDR3 spells CASKQGDGDEQFF. CDR3 in DNA: TGTGCCAGCAAACAGGGGGACGGGGATGAGCAGTTCTTC.